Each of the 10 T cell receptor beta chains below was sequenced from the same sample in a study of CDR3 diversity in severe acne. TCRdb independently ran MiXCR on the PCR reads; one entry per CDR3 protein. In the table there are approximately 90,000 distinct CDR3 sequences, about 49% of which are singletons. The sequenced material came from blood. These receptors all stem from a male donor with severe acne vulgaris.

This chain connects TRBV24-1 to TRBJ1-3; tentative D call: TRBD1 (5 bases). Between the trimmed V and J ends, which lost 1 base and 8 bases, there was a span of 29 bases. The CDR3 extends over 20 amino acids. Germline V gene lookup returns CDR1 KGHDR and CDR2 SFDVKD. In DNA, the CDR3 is TGTGCCACCAGTGATTTTGGGGGGGTGGTTGGCTCTTACTATGGCTACACCATATATTTT. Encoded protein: CATSDFGGVVGSYYGYTIYF.

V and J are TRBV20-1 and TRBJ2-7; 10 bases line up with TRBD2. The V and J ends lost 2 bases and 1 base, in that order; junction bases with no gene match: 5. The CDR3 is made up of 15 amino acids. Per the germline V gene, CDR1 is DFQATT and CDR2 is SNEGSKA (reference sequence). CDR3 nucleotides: TGCAGTGCTAGAACCCTAGCGGGAGTTTCCTACGAGCAGTACTTC. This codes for CSARTLAGVSYEQYF.

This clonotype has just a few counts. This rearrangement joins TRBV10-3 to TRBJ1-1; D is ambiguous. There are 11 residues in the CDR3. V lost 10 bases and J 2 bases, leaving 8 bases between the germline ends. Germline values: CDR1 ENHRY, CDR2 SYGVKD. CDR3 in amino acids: CASTSNTEAFF. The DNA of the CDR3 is TGTGCCAGCACAAGTAACACTGAAGCTTTCTTT.

The CDR3 bases are TGTGCCAGCAGTTTAGAGGGGACCACAGATACGCAGTATTTT. Amino acid sequence: CASSLEGTTDTQYF. The chain employs TRBV28 and TRBJ2-3, with D perhaps given as TRBD1 or TRBD2 (5 bases each). Germline values: CDR1 MDHEN, CDR2 SYDVKM. This CDR3 is built from 14 residues. V dropped 2 bases and J dropped 2 bases, with 8 bases sitting between them.

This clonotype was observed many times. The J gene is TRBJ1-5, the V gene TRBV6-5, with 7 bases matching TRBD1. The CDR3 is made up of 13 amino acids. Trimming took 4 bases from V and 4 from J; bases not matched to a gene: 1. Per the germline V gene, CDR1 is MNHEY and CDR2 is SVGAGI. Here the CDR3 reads CASSWDRNQPQHF. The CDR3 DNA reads TGTGCCAGCAGTTGGGACAGAAATCAGCCCCAGCATTTT.

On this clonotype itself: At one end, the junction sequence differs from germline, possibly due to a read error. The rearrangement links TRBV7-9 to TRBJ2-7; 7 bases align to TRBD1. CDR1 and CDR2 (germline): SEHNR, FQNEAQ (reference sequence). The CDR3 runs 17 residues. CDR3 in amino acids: CASGLEGLAGGIYEQYF. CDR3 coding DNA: TGTGCCAGCGGCTTAGAGGGTTTGGCAGGGGGTATCTACGAGCAGTACTTC.

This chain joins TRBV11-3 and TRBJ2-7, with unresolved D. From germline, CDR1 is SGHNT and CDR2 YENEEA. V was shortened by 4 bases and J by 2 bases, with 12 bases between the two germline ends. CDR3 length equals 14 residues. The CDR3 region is CASSSTTAPYEQYF. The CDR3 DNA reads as TGTGCCAGCAGCTCCACGACGGCACCCTACGAGCAGTACTTC.

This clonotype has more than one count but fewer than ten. The CDR3 DNA reads TGTGCCAGCAGCAAAAGGACTAGCGGTAGAAACACCGGGGAGCTGTTTTTT. Protein product: CASSKRTSGRNTGELFF. The V call is TRBV14, the J call TRBJ2-2; 10 bases map to TRBD2. V was clipped by 5 bases and J by 2 bases; unmatched bases: 8. Germline loops: CDR1 SGHDN, CDR2 FVKESK. CDR3 length equals 17 residues.

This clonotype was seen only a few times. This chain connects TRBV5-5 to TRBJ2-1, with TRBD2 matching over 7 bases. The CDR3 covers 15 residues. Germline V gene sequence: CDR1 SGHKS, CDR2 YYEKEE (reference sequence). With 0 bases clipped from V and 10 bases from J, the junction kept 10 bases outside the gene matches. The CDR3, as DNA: TGTGCCAGCAGCTTGGGGGTTGCGGGAGCGCTGGAGCAGTTCTTC. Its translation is CASSLGVAGALEQFF.

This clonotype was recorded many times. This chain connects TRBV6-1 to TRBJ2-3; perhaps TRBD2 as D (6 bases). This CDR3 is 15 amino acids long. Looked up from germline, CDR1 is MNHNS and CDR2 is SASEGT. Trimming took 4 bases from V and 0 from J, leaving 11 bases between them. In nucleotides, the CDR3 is TGTGCCAGCAGTGCCCATAGCGGAAGCACAGATACGCAGTATTTT. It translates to CASSAHSGSTDTQYF.